These 32 T cell receptor beta chains share one sample of origin, sequenced in a study of blood T cell repertoires in COVID-19. Method: immunoSEQ multiplex PCR; TCRdb's copy keeps in-frame clones and lacks some. The table lists some 300,000 clones, around four fifths of them singletons. What was sequenced was peripheral blood. The origin of the receptors is a woman in her fifties or sixties with active or convalescent COVID-19.

The J gene is TRBJ1-1, the V gene TRBV14, with 10 bases aligning to TRBD1. V shed 4 bases and J 4 bases; nucleotides not matched to a gene: 9. This CDR3 is 16 amino acids long. Germline loops: CDR1 SGHDN, CDR2 FVKESK. The CDR3 is CASSPVDRDRGTEAFF. As DNA, the CDR3 is TGTGCCAGCAGCCCCGTTGACCGGGACAGGGGCACTGAAGCTTTCTTT.

The gene calls are TRBV5-1 and TRBJ2-5; 9 bases agree with TRBD2. Germline V CDR1 and CDR2: SGHRS, YFSETQ. The CDR3 is made up of 14 amino acids. The trim removed 4 bases at V and 7 bases at J, leaving 8 bases unmatched. The CDR3 nucleotides read TGCGCCAGCAGCCCGGGACTAGCCGAGGGGACCCAGTACTTC. Translation: CASSPGLAEGTQYF.

The chain has TRBV5-1 and TRBJ2-3; tentatively, D is TRBD2 (6 bases). Germline CDR1 SGHRS, CDR2 YFSETQ. CDR3 length: 17 amino acids. Trimming removed 1 base at V and 4 bases at J, with 19 bases between. Here the CDR3 reads CASSLKIGGTHPDTQYF. The CDR3 DNA sequence: TGCGCCAGCAGCTTGAAGATTGGCGGGACTCACCCAGATACGCAGTATTTT.

The rearrangement links TRBV11-2 to TRBJ2-7; D gene uncertain. V gave up 3 bases and J gave up 2 bases, with 14 bases separating them. The CDR3 consists of 15 residues. The germline CDR1 and CDR2 sequences are SGHAT and FQNNGV. This CDR3 reads CASSFLTPKPYEQYF. CDR3 DNA: TGTGCCAGCAGCTTCCTCACGCCTAAACCCTACGAGCAGTACTTC.

The chain combines TRBV30 with TRBJ1-1; 7 bases agree with TRBD1. This CDR3 contains 15 residues. Germline lookup yields CDR1 GTSNPN and CDR2 SVGIG (reference sequence). Trimming took 3 bases from V and 1 from J; bases not matched to a gene: 8. The CDR3: CAWSVTGSWNTEAFF. The CDR3 DNA reads as TGTGCCTGGAGCGTGACAGGGAGCTGGAACACTGAAGCTTTCTTT. Full variable domain (outside the CDR3, taken from reference TRBV30 and TRBJ1-1): SQTIHQWPATLVQPVGSPLSLECTVEGTSNPNLYWYRQAAGRGLQLLFYSVGIGQISSEVPQNLSASRPQDRQFILSSKKLLLSDSGFYLCAWSVTGSWNTEAFFGQGTRLTVV.

The chain joins TRBV19 to TRBJ2-5; 9 bases map to TRBD1. Germline V gene lookup returns CDR1 LNHDA and CDR2 SQIVND (reference sequence). With 6 bases clipped from V and 5 bases from J, the junction kept 4 bases outside the gene matches. The CDR3 runs 13 residues. CDR3 residues: CASRDRGHETQYF. The CDR3 nucleotides read TGTGCCAGTAGGGACAGGGGCCATGAGACCCAGTACTTC.

The count of this clone is one. The chain uses TRBV24-1 and TRBJ2-1; tentatively, D is TRBD1 (6 bases). There are 14 residues in the CDR3. The germline V gene encodes CDR1 KGHDR and CDR2 SFDVKD. V was cut by 5 bases and J by 1 base, with 8 bases left in between. CDR3 DNA: TGTGCCACCAGTGGAGGGGGTTCCTACAATGAGCAGTTCTTC. Translated: CATSGGGSYNEQFF.

The chain uses TRBV19 and TRBJ2-1, with 15 positions matching TRBD2. Trimming at V came to 3 bases and at J to 14 bases, leaving 11 bases not matched to a gene. CDR3 size: 16 residues. Germline CDR1 and CDR2: LNHDA and SQIVND (reference sequence). The CDR3 reads CASSISGLAGGPIEFF. The CDR3 region has the DNA TGTGCCAGTAGTATTAGCGGACTAGCGGGAGGGCCAATCGAGTTCTTC.

The V gene is TRBV6-2 or TRBV6-3, the J gene TRBJ1-5, with 10 bases matching TRBD1. This CDR3 spans 15 amino acids. Trimming removed 3 bases from V and 7 bases from J; junction bases left unmatched: 6. Germline-derived CDR1 and CDR2 are MNHEY and SVGEGT. For the CDR3, the DNA is TGTGCCAGCAGTTATACGGGACAGGGGTCCCAGCCCCAGCATTTT. Amino acids: CASSYTGQGSQPQHF.

Written as DNA, the CDR3 is TGTGCCAGCAGCCCTCGGCGAGGACTAGCGAATTTAGGTGAGCAGTTCTTC. Residues: CASSPRRGLANLGEQFF. This rearrangement joins TRBV5-4 to TRBJ2-1; 9 positions match TRBD2. CDR1 SGHNT and CDR2 YYREEE come from the germline V gene (reference sequence). V lost 4 bases to trimming and J lost 9 bases; unmatched junction nucleotides: 17. CDR3 size: 17 residues.

V gene TRBV10-3 combines with J gene TRBJ2-1; 10 bases are shared with TRBD1. The ends lost 2 bases at V and 10 bases at J; junction bases unmatched: 8. The CDR3 contains 15 residues. The germline CDR1 and CDR2 sequences are ENHRY and SYGVKD. The CDR3 region is CAISEPTGGLTEQFF. CDR3 in DNA: TGTGCCATCAGTGAGCCGACAGGGGGCTTGACGGAGCAGTTCTTC.

The chain combines TRBV5-1 with TRBJ2-3; D perhaps matches TRBD2 (6 bases). The CDR3 covers 14 residues. With 0 bases removed from V and 2 bases from J, the gap between germline ends came to 7 bases. The V gene's germline CDR1 is SGHRS and CDR2 YFSETQ. This CDR3 is CASSLVDYTDTQYF. The CDR3 DNA is TGCGCCAGCAGCTTGGTGGACTACACAGATACGCAGTATTTT.

The rearrangement uses TRBV7-2 and TRBJ2-3; D gene ambiguous. V shed 2 bases and J shed 4 bases, with 7 bases lying between them. The CDR3 spans 13 residues. Germline lookup yields CDR1 SGHTA and CDR2 FQGNSA. CDR3 region: CASSLNYPDTQYF. CDR3 in DNA: TGTGCCAGCAGCTTAAATTATCCAGATACGCAGTATTTT. Looking up the rest from reference TRBV7-2 and TRBJ2-3 gives the full variable domain: GAGVSQSPSNKVTEKGKDVELRCDPISGHTALYWYRQSLGQGLEFLIYFQGNSAPDKSGLPSDRFSAERTGGSVSTLTIQRTQQEDSAVYLCASSLNYPDTQYFGPGTRLTVL.

The rearrangement links TRBV20-1 to TRBJ1-4; D gene ambiguous. The CDR3 is 11 amino acids. The germline CDR1 and CDR2 sequences are DFQATT and SNEGSKA (reference sequence). Trimming removed 5 bases at V and 5 bases at J, with 6 bases between. CDR3 region: CSAFTNEKLFF. CDR3 in DNA: TGCAGTGCTTTCACAAATGAAAAACTGTTTTTT.

In the case of this clone: Within the sample, other DNA sequences also encode this same CDR3. The V call is TRBV4-1, the J call TRBJ2-5; the match to TRBD2 covers 7 bases. V lost 1 base and J lost 4; bases outside the gene matches: 3. CDR3 length: 14 residues. The germline gives CDR1 MGHRA, CDR2 YSYEKL. The CDR3: CASSQGGGGETQYF. The CDR3 DNA sequence: TGCGCCAGCAGCCAAGGCGGGGGAGGAGAGACCCAGTACTTC.

The rearrangement joins TRBV5-1 to TRBJ2-7; 8 bases align to TRBD1. V was pared by 4 bases and J by 3 bases, with 6 bases of the junction left unmatched. The CDR3 extends over 14 amino acids. Germline values: CDR1 SGHRS, CDR2 YFSETQ. CDR3 residues: CASSKTGVNYEQYF. In DNA form, the CDR3 reads TGCGCCAGCAGCAAGACAGGGGTCAACTACGAGCAGTACTTC.

The chain recombines TRBV28 with TRBJ1-1, with 7 bases matching TRBD1. The CDR3 extends over 16 amino acids. V gave up 2 bases and J gave up 0 bases; unmatched junction bases: 6. The germline V gene has CDR1 MDHEN and CDR2 SYDVKM. DNA of the CDR3: TGTGCCAGCAGTTTAGGAGGGGGCGTTATGAACACTGAAGCTTTCTTT. It yields the protein CASSLGGGVMNTEAFF.

The chain couples TRBV28 to TRBJ1-2, with 7 bases that match TRBD1. The junction had 8 bases not matched to a gene; V was cut back by 8 bases and J by 2 bases. Germline values: CDR1 MDHEN, CDR2 SYDVKM. The CDR3 has 14 residues. Written as DNA, the CDR3 is TGTGCCAGCGGCGAGGGGGCTAGGAACTATGGCTACACCTTC. Translation: CASGEGARNYGYTF.

The chain employs TRBV2 and TRBJ1-5; a weak D match, TRBD1 (5 bases). CDR1 and CDR2 from the germline V gene are SNHLY and FYNNEI. This CDR3 comprises 14 residues. V gave up 1 base and J gave up 6 bases, with 10 bases separating them. The CDR3: CASSEGHQGQPQHF. The CDR3 DNA is TGTGCCAGCAGTGAAGGACACCAGGGTCAGCCCCAGCATTTT.

This chain links TRBV12-5 with TRBJ1-2, with TRBD1 as a possible D gene (5 bases). V was cut by 3 bases and J by 3 bases, with 8 bases left in between. This CDR3 region has 13 residues. Germline V lookup: CDR1 LGHNT, CDR2 FRNRAP. The CDR3 sequence is CASGFDSHYGYTF. Here the CDR3 DNA reads TGTGCTAGTGGTTTCGACAGTCACTATGGCTACACCTTC. Supplemented by reference TRBV12-5 and TRBJ1-2, the full variable domain reads DARVTQTPRHKVTEMGQEVTMRCQPILGHNTVFWYRQTMMQGLELLAYFRNRAPLDDSGMPKDRFSAEMPDATLATLKIQPSEPRDSAVYFCASGFDSHYGYTFGSGTRLTVV.

V is TRBV25-1 and J is TRBJ1-1; D is unresolved. V lost 2 bases and J lost 6, with 10 bases in between. This CDR3 has 13 residues. Germline CDR1 MGHDK, CDR2 SYGVNS. CDR3 in amino acids: CASSEGGSSEAFF. DNA for the CDR3: TGTGCCAGCAGTGAAGGAGGGAGCTCTGAAGCTTTCTTT.

This chain joins TRBV11-2 and TRBJ2-5; D not resolved. With 5 bases removed from V and 0 bases from J, the gap between germline ends came to 13 bases. Germline CDR1 SGHAT, CDR2 FQNNGV. This CDR3 has 15 residues. CDR3 DNA: TGTGCCAGCAGCCCCAAAAGCTGGTACCAAGAGACCCAGTACTTC. The encoded protein is CASSPKSWYQETQYF.

The sample holds one count of this clone. The chain carries TRBV6-5 and TRBJ2-3; tentatively, D is TRBD2 (6 bases). V lost 2 bases and J lost 5, with 14 bases in between. Germline V lookup: CDR1 MNHEY, CDR2 SVGAGI. The CDR3 is 15 residues long. The CDR3 here is CASSYRTAGQDTQYF. The CDR3 bases are TGTGCCAGCAGTTACCGTACGGCGGGGCAAGATACGCAGTATTTT.

The chain couples TRBV4-1 to TRBJ1-2; 7 nucleotides match TRBD1. The CDR3 has 14 residues. Trimming took 3 bases from V and 7 from J; bases not matched to a gene: 8. CDR1 is MGHRA, CDR2 YSYEKL, per germline. Here the CDR3 DNA reads TGCGCCAGCAGCCAGGCAGACAGGGCCCCTGGCTACACCTTC. The encoded protein is CASSQADRAPGYTF.

V gene TRBV15 combines with J gene TRBJ1-5; TRBD1 might be the D (5 bases). Trimming removed 1 base from V and 6 bases from J, with 13 bases in between. This CDR3 region has 15 residues. Germline V gene sequence: CDR1 LNHNV, CDR2 YYDKDF (reference sequence). CDR3 sequence: CATSRGVQGRQPQHF. In nucleotides, the CDR3 is TGTGCCACCAGCAGAGGGGTTCAGGGCCGTCAGCCCCAGCATTTT.

The CDR3 spells CASSRRLAGVTDTQYF. CDR3 nucleotides: TGTGCCAGCAGCCGGAGACTAGCGGGCGTCACAGATACGCAGTATTTT. The chain employs TRBV3-1 (or the pseudogene TRBV3-2) and TRBJ2-3, with TRBD2 identical over 10 bases. The CDR3 spans 16 residues. Germline CDR1 and CDR2: LGHDT and YNNKEL (reference sequence). Trimming removed 4 bases from V and 2 bases from J; junction bases left unmatched: 6.

The V gene is TRBV10-3, the J gene TRBJ1-2, with D unclear. The CDR3 contains 14 residues. The ends were cut back, 2 bases at V and 0 bases at J, with 7 bases in the middle. Germline CDR1 ENHRY, CDR2 SYGVKD. The CDR3 coding sequence is TGTGCCATCAGTGAGGTCGGGGCTAACTATGGCTACACCTTC. Translation: CAISEVGANYGYTF.

The chain links TRBV6-5 to TRBJ1-1; 9 bases fit TRBD1. The CDR3 totals 14 residues. Germline V lookup: CDR1 MNHEY, CDR2 SVGAGI. V lost 5 bases and J lost 5; bases outside the gene matches: 6. The CDR3, as DNA: TGTGCCAGCAGTAGGTCGACAGGGGGGACTGAAGCTTTCTTT. It is translated as CASSRSTGGTEAFF.

This clone was seen a few times. V usage is TRBV7-2 and J usage is TRBJ1-5, with D unresolved. In germline, CDR1 is SGHTA, CDR2 FQGNSA. The CDR3 runs to 13 residues. Trimming pared 4 bases from V and 7 bases from J, leaving 11 bases between. CDR3 nucleotide sequence: TGTGCCAGCAGCTCCGGGGTCGGCCAGCCCCAGCATTTT. Its protein product is CASSSGVGQPQHF.

The chain carries TRBV29-1 and TRBJ1-4; D is perhaps TRBD1 (5 bases). Germline V gene sequence: CDR1 SQVTM, CDR2 ANQGSEA. CDR3 size: 12 residues. The V end was cut by 6 bases, the J end by 10 bases, with 15 bases between. CDR3 protein: CSVQPQGRKLFF. The CDR3 DNA reads TGCAGCGTACAACCTCAGGGAAGAAAACTGTTTTTT.

The gene calls are TRBV14 and TRBJ2-7; D perhaps matches TRBD1 (6 bases). The V end lost 4 bases, the J end lost 3 bases, and 10 bases lay between the germline ends. Per germline, CDR1 SGHDN and CDR2 FVKESK. The CDR3 consists of 13 residues. The CDR3 region is CASSLTGNYEQYF. CDR3 DNA: TGTGCCAGCAGCCTGACAGGTAACTACGAGCAGTACTTC.

This clone has a single count. This chain uses TRBV4-2 with TRBJ2-1; 12 bases match TRBD2. The junction had 1 base not matched to a gene; V was cut back by 1 base and J by 6 bases. The CDR3 consists of 15 residues. The germline gives CDR1 LGHNA, CDR2 YNFKEQ. CDR3 loop: CASSQGLAGVNEQFF. CDR3 coding DNA: TGTGCCAGCAGCCAAGGACTAGCGGGAGTCAATGAGCAGTTCTTC.